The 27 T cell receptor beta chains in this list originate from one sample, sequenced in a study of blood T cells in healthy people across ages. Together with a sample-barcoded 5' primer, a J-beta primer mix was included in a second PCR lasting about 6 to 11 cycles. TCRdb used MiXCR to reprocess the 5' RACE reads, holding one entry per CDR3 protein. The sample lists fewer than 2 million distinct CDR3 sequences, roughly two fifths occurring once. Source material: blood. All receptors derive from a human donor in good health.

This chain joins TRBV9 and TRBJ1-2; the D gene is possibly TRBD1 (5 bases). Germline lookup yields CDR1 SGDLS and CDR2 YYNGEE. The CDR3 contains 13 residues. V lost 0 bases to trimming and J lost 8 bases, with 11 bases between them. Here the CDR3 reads CASSVVEGRGYTF. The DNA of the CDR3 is TGTGCCAGCAGCGTAGTGGAGGGGCGAGGCTACACCTTC.

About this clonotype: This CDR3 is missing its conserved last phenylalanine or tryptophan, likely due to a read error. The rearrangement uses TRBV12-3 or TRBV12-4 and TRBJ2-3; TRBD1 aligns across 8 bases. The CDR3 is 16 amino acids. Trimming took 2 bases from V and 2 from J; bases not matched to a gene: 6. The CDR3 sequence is CASSLTGQDFTDTQYS. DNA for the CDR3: TGTGCCAGCAGTTTAACGGGACAGGACTTCACAGATACGCAGTATTCT.

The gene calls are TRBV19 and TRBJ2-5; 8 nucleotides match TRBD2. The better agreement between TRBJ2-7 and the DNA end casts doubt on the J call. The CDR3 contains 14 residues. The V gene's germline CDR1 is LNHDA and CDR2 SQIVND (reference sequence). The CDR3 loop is CASSAIAGPYEQYF. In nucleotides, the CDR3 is TGTGCCAGTAGTGCAATAGCGGGGCCCTACGAGCAGTACTTC.

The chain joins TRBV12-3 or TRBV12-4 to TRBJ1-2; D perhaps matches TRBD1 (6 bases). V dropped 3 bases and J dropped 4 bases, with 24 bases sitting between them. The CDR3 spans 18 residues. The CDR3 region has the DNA TGTGCCAGCAGTTTCTGGGGGGGCGCGGGTACCCGTGGCTATGGCTACACCTTC. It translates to CASSFWGGAGTRGYGYTF.

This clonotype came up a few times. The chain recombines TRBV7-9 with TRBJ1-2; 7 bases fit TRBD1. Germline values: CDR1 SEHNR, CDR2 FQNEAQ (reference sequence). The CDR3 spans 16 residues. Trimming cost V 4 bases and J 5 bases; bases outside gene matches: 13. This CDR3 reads CASSSGTALEGYGYTF. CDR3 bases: TGTGCCAGCAGCTCGGGGACAGCCCTCGAAGGGTATGGCTACACCTTC.

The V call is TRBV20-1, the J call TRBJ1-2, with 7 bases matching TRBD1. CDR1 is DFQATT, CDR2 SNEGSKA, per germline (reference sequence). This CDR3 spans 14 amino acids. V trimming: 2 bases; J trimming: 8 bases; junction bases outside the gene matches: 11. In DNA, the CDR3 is TGCAGTGCTAGAATCTGGGAGGGGGCTGAGGGCTACACCTTC. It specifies CSARIWEGAEGYTF.

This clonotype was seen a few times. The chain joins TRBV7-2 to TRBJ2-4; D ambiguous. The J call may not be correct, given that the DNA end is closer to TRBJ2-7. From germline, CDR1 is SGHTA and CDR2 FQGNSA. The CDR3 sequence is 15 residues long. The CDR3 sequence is CASSPGQAAIHEQYF. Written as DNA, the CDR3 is TGTGCCAGCAGCCCTGGCCAGGCAGCCATCCACGAGCAGTACTTC.

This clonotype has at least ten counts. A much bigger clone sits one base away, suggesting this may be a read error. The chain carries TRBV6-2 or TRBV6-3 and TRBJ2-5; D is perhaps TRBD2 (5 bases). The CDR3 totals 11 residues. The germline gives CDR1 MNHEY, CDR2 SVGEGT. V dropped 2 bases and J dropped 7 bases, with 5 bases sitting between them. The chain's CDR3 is CASSYGGTQYF. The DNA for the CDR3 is TGTGCCAGCAGTTACGGAGGGACCCAGTACTTC.

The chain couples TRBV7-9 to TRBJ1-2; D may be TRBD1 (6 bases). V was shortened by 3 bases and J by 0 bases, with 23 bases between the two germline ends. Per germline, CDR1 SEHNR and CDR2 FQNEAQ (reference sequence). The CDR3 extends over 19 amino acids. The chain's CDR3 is CASSLSLWEQGEPNYGYTF. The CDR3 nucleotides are TGTGCCAGCAGCTTGTCCCTTTGGGAACAGGGAGAACCTAACTATGGCTACACCTTC.

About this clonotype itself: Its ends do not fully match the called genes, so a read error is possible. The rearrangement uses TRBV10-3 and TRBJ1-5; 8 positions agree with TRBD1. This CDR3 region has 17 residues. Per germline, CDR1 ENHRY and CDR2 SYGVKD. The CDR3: CTISDSFGRGLGQPQHF. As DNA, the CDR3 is TGTACCATCAGTGACTCTTTCGGCAGGGGGCTAGGTCAGCCCCAGCATTTT.

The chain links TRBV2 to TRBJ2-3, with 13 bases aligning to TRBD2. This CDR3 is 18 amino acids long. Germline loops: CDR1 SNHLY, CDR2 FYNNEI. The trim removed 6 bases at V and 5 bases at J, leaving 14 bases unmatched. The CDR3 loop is CASRLLAGGPGLQDTQYF. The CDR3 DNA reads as TGTGCCAGCAGGTTACTAGCGGGGGGGCCAGGATTGCAAGATACGCAGTATTTT.

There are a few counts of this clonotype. In DNA, the CDR3 is TGCAGTGCTAGAGTGTCAGGGATGTCTGGGGCCAACGTCCTGACTTTC. This translates into CSARVSGMSGANVLTF. The chain recombines TRBV20-1 with TRBJ2-6; D might be TRBD1 (5 bases). The V end lost 1 base, the J end lost 1 base, and 11 bases lay between the germline ends. Per germline, CDR1 DFQATT and CDR2 SNEGSKA (reference sequence). This CDR3 contains 16 residues.

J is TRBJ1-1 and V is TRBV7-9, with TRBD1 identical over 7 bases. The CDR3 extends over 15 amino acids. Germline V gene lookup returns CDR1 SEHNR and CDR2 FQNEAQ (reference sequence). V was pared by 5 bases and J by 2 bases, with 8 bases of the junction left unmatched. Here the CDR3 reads CASSPIGGYNTEAFF. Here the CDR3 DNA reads TGTGCCAGCAGCCCGATAGGGGGCTACAACACTGAAGCTTTCTTT.

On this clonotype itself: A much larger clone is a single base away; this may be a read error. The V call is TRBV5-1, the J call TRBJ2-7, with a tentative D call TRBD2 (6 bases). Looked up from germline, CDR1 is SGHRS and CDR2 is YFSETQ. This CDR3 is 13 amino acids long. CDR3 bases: TGCGCCAGCAGCTTGGGGGACTCCAACGAGCAGTACTTC. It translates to CASSLGDSNEQYF.

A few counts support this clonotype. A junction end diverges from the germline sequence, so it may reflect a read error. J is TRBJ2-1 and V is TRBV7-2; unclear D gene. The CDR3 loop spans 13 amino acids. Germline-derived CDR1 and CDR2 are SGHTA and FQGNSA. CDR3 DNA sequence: TGTGCCAGCACCAGACCCCCCTACGATGAGCAGTTCTTC. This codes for CASTRPPYDEQFF.

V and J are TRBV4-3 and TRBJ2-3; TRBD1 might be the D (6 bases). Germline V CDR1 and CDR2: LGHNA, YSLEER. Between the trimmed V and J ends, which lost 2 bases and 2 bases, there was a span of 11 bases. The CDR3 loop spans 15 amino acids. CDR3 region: CASSQRGIDTDTQYF. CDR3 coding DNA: TGCGCCAGCAGCCAAAGGGGGATCGACACAGATACGCAGTATTTT.

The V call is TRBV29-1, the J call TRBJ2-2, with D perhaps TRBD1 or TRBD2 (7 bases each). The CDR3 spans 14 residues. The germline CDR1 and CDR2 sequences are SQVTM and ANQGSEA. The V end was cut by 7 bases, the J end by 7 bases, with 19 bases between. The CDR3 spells CSAPLGGGNGELFF. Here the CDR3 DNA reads TGCAGCGCCCCCTTGGGAGGGGGCAACGGGGAGCTGTTTTTT.

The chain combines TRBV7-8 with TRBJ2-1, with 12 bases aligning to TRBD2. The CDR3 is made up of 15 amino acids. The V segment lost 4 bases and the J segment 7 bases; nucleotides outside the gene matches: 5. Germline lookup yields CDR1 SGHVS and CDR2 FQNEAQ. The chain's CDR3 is CASSSQGLAGNEQFF. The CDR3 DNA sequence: TGTGCCAGCAGCTCCCAAGGACTAGCGGGGAATGAGCAGTTCTTC.

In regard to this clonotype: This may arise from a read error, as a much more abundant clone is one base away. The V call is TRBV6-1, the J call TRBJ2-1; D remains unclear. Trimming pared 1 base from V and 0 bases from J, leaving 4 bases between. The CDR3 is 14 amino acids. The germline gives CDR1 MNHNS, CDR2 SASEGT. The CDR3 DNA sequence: TGTGCCAGCAGTGAAGGGAGCTCCTACAATGAGCAGTTCTTC. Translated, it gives CASSEGSSYNEQFF.

CDR3 sequence: CSVERNTQGELFF. The CDR3, as DNA: TGCAGCGTTGAGCGGAACACCCAGGGGGAGCTGTTTTTT. The chain recombines TRBV29-1 with TRBJ2-2; D is unresolved. This CDR3 is 13 amino acids long. The V gene's germline CDR1 is SQVTM and CDR2 ANQGSEA. Trimming removed 3 bases from V and 8 bases from J, with 13 bases in between.

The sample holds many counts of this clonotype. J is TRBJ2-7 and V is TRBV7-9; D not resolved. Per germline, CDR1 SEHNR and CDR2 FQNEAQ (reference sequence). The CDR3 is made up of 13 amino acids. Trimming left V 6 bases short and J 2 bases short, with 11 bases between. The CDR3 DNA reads TGTGCCAGCAGTAAGACACGGACCTACGAGCAGTACTTC. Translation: CASSKTRTYEQYF.

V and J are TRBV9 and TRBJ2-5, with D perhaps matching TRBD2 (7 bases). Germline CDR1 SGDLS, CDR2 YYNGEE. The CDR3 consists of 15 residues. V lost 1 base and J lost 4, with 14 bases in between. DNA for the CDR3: TGTGCCAGCAGCGTAATCGGGGGGCGCGGAGAGACCCAGTACTTC. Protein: CASSVIGGRGETQYF.

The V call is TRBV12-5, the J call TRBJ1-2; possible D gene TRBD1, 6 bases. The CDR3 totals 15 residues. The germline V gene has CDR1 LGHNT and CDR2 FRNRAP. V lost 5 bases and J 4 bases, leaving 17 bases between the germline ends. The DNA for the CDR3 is TGTGCTAGTGGTCTCGGGGGCGGAGTCCCCTATGGCTACACCTTC. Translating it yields CASGLGGGVPYGYTF.

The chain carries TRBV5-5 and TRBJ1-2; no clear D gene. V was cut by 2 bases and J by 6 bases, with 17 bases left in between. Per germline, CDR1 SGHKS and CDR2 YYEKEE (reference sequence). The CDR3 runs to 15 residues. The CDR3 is CASSFGGPSDHGYTF. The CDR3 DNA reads TGTGCCAGCAGCTTTGGTGGACCTTCAGACCATGGCTACACCTTC.

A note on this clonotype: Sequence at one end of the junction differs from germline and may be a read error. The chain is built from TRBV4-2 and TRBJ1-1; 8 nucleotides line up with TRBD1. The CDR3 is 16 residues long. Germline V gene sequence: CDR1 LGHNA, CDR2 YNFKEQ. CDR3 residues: CAGSQPPGQVNTEAFF. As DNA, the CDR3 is TGTGCCGGCAGCCAACCCCCGGGACAGGTCAACACTGAAGCTTTCTTT.

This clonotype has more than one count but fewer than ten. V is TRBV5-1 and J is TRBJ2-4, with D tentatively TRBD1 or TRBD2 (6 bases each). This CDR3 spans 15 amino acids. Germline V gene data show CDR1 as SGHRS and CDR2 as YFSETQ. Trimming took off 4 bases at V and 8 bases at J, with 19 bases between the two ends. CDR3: CASSPLTGGVDIQYF. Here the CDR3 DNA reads TGCGCCAGCAGCCCCTTGACAGGAGGGGTCGACATTCAGTACTTC.

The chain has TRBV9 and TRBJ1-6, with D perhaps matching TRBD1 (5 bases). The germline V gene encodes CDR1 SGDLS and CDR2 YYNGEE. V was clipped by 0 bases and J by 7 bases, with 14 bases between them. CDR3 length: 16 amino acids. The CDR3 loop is CASSVGGVTVNSPLHF. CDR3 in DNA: TGTGCCAGCAGCGTAGGGGGGGTCACGGTAAATTCACCCCTCCACTTT. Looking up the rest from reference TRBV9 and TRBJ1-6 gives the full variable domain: DSGVTQTPKHLITATGQRVTLRCSPRSGDLSVYWYQQSLDQGLQFLIQYYNGEERAKGNILERFSAQQFPDLHSELNLSSLELGDSALYFCASSVGGVTVNSPLHFGNGTRLTVT.